A selection of T cell receptor beta chains follows, all from one sample in a study of shared clonotypes between healthy human individuals. The table came from immunoSEQ multiplex PCR; TCRdb's copy has only in-frame clones and leaves some out. The sample contains approximately 2,000,000 clones, 85% to 95% of which appear only once. Sequencing input: naive CD4+ T cells from PBMCs. Receptors were obtained from a man aged 18 to 35 in good health. Some clones in this sample may be carry-over from other donors' samples. CDR3s include the opening cysteine and the closing phenylalanine or tryptophan. D genes are given only for firm matches.

.,13,TRBV7-8,TRBJ2-5,CASGLEGWETQYF
.,13,TRBV7-3,TRBJ2-1,CASQHRRATEQFF
TRBD2,15,TRBV4-1,TRBJ2-1,CASSQAGLALGEQFF
.,15,TRBV6-5,TRBJ2-3,CASSSPSSATDTQYF
TRBD1,19,TRBV5-1,TRBJ2-2,CASSTQPRTGGVQYGELFF
.,12,TRBV19,TRBJ1-1,CASYREGTEAFF
.,13,TRBV10-3,TRBJ2-2,CAISEQNTGELFF
.,11,TRBV30,TRBJ2-5,CAWRDQRTQYF
TRBD2,15,TRBV7-3,TRBJ2-1,CASSASGSRYNEQFF
TRBD2,16,TRBV5-1,TRBJ2-7,CASSLDGTSGFYEQYF
.,15,TRBV4-1,TRBJ2-7,CASSPLELGGDEQYF
TRBD2,14,TRBV28,TRBJ2-1,CASSPGLAGNEQFF
.,15,TRBV5-1,TRBJ1-1,CASSGPFRGGTEAFF
.,12,TRBV28,TRBJ1-2,CASSSNLRGYTF
.,16,TRBV21-1,TRBJ1-3,CASNPNEGISGNTIYF
.,14,TRBV30,TRBJ2-1,CAWTTASSYNEQFF
.,15,TRBV11-2,TRBJ2-7,CASSSLRRVAYEQYF
TRBD1,15,TRBV27,TRBJ2-2,CASSVDRANTGELFF
.,14,TRBV5-5,TRBJ1-1,CASSQQSGTPQAFF
.,13,TRBV29-1,TRBJ1-1,CSVGTSEGTEAFF
TRBD1,18,TRBV4-3,TRBJ1-1,CASSQLQGPRRANTEAFF
TRBD1,15,TRBV11-2,TRBJ1-1,CASSGLRGPNTEAFF
.,14,TRBV18,TRBJ2-7,CASSPVDTGYEQYF
.,15,TRBV7-6,TRBJ2-5,CASTRRGGVQETQYF
.,14,TRBV9,TRBJ2-3,CASSGDSSTDTQYF
TRBD2,19,TRBV5-1,TRBJ2-1,CASSAWGSGSGGSYNEQFF